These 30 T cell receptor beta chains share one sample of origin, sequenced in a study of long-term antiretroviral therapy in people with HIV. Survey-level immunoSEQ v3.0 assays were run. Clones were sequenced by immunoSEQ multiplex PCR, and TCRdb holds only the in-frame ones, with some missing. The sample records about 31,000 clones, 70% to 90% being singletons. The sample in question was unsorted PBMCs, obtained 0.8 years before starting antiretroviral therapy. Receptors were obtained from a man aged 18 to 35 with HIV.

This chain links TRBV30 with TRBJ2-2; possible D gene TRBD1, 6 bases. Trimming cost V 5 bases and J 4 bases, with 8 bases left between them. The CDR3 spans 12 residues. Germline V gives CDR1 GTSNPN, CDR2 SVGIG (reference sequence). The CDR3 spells CAWGTSTGELFF. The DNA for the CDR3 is TGTGCCTGGGGGACAAGCACCGGGGAGCTGTTTTTT.

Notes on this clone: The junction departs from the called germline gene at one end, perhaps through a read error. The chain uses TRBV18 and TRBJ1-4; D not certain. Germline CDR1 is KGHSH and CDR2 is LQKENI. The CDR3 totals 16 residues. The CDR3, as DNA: TGTGCCAGCTCACCAAGGACGGATACAACTAATGTAAAACTGTTTTTT. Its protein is CASSPRTDTTNVKLFF. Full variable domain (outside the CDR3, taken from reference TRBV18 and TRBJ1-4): NAGVMQNPRHLVRRRGQEARLRCSPMKGHSHVYWYRQLPEEGLKFMVYLQKENIIDESGMPKERFSAEFPKEGPSILRIQQVVRGDSAAYFCASSPRTDTTNVKLFFGSGTQLSVL.

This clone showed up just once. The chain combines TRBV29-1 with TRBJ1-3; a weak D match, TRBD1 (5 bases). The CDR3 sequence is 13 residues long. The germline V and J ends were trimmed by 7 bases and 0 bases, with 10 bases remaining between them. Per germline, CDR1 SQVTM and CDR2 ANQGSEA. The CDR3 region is CSAKTDSGNTIYF. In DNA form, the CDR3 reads TGCAGCGCAAAGACAGACTCTGGAAACACCATATATTTT.

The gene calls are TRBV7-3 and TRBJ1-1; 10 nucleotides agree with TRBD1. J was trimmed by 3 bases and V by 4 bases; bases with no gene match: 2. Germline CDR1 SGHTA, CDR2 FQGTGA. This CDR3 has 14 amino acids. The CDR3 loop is CASSWTGGDTEAFF. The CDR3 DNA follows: TGTGCCAGCAGCTGGACAGGGGGGGACACTGAAGCTTTCTTT.

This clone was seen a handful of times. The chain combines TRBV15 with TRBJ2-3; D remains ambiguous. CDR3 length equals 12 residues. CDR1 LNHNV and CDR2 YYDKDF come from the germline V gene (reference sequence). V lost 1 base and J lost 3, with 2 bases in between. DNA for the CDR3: TGTGCCACCAGCAGAGGAACAGATACGCAGTATTTT. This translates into CATSRGTDTQYF.

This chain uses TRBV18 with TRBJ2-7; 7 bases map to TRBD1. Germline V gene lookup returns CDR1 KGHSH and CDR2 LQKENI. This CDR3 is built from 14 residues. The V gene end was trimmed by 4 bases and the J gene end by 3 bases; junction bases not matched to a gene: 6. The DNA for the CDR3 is TGTGCCAGCTCACGCTCGGGACAGAACTACGAGCAGTACTTC. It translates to CASSRSGQNYEQYF.

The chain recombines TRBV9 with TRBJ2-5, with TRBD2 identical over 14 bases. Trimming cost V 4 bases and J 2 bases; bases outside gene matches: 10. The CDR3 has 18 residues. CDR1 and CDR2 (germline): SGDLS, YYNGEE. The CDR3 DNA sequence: TGTGCCAGCAGCCCACCGGGACTAGCGGGGGAGTATCAAGAGACCCAGTACTTC. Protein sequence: CASSPPGLAGEYQETQYF.

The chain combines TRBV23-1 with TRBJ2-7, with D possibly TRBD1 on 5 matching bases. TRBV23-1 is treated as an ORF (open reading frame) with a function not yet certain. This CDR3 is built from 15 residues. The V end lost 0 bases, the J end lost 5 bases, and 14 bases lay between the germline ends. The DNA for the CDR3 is TGCGCCAGCAGTCAATCTCGGTCAAGGGGCCACGAGCAGTACTTC. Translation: CASSQSRSRGHEQYF.

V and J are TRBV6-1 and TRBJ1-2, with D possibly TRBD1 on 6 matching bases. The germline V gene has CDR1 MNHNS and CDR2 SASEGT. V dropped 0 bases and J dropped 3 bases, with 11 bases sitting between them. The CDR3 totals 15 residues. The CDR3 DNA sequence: TGTGCCAGCAGTGAAGCGGAGGACAGACACTATGGCTACACCTTC. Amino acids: CASSEAEDRHYGYTF.

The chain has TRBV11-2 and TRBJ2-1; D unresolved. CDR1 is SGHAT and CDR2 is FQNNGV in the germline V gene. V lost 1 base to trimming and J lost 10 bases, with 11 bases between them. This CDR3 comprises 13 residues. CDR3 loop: CASSLGAGWEQFF. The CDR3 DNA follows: TGTGCCAGCAGCTTAGGGGCCGGATGGGAGCAGTTCTTC.

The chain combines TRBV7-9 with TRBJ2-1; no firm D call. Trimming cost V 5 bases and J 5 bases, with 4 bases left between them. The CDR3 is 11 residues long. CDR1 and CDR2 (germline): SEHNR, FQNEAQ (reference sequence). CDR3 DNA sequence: TGTGCCAGCAGCGGGGACAATGAGCAGTTCTTC. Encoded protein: CASSGDNEQFF.

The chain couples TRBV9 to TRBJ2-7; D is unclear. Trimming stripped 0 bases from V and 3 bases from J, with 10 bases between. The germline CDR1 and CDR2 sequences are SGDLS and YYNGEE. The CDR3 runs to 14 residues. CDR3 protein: CASSVDEWGYEQYF. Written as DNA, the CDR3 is TGTGCCAGCAGCGTAGACGAGTGGGGCTACGAGCAGTACTTC.

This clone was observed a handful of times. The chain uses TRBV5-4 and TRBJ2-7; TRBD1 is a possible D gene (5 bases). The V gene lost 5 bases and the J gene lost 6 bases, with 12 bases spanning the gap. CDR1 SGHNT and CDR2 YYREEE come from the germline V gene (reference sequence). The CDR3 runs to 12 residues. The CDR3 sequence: CASSRSGSEQYF. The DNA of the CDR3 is TGTGCCAGCAGTCGTTCAGGGTCCGAGCAGTACTTC.

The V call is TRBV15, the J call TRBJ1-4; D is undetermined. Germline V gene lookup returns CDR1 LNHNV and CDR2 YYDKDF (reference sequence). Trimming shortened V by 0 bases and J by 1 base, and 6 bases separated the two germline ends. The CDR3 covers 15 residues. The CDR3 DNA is TGTGCCACCAGCAGAGACGGGAGAACTAATGAAAAACTGTTTTTT. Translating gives CATSRDGRTNEKLFF.

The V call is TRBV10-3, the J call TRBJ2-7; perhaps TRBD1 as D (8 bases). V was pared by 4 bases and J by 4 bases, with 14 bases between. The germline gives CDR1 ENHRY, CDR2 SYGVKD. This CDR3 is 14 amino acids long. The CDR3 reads CAISVGQGGYEQYF. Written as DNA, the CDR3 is TGTGCCATCAGTGTCGGACAGGGAGGGTACGAGCAGTACTTC.

CDR3 nucleotides: TGCGCCAGCAGACAAGACAGTGGGGGGATCTACGAGCAGTACTTC. Its protein product is CASRQDSGGIYEQYF. The chain employs TRBV5-1 and TRBJ2-7; a possible D gene is TRBD2 (6 bases). The CDR3 totals 15 residues. CDR1 and CDR2 from the germline V gene are SGHRS and YFSETQ. The V end was cut by 5 bases, the J end by 3 bases, with 18 bases between.

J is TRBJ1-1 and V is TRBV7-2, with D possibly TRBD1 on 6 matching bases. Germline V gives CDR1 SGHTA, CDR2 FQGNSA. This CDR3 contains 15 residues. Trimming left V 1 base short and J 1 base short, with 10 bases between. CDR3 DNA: TGTGCCAGCAGCTTAGGGACGGGGGCGAACACTGAAGCTTTCTTT. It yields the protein CASSLGTGANTEAFF.

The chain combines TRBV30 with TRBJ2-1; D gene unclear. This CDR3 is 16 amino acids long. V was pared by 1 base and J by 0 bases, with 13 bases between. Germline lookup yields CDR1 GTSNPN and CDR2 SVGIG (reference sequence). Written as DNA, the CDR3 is TGTGCCTGGAGTGAATCCACCCTACCCTCCTACAATGAGCAGTTCTTC. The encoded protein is CAWSESTLPSYNEQFF.

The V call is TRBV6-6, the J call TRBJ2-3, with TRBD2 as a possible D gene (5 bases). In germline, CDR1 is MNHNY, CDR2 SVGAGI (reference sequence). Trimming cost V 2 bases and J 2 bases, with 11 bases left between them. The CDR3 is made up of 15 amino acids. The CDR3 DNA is TGTGCCAGCAGTTACGGGAGCGGATCCACAGATACGCAGTATTTT. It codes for CASSYGSGSTDTQYF.

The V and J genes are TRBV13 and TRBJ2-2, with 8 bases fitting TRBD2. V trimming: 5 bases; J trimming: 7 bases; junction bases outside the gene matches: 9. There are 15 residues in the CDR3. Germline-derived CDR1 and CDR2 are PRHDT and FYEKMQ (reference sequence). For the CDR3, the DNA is TGTGCCAGCAGCGAGCGAGTGGCGGGGGGCGGGGAGCTGTTTTTT. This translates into CASSERVAGGGELFF.

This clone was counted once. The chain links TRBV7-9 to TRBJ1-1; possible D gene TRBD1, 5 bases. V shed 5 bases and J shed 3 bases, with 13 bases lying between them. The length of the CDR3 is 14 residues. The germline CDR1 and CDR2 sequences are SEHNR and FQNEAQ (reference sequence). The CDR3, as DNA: TGTGCCAGCAGCCTCGGGGGGGGATACACTGAAGCTTTCTTT. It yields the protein CASSLGGGYTEAFF.

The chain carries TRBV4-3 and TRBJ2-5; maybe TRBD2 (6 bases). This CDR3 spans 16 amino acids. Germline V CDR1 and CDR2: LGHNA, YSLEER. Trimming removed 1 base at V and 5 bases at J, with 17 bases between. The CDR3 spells CASSQGHGWAGETQYF. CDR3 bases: TGCGCCAGCAGCCAAGGGCACGGTTGGGCGGGGGAGACCCAGTACTTC.

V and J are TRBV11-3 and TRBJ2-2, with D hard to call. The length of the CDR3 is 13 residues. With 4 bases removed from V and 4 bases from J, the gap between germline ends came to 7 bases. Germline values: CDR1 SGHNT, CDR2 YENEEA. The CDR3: CASSSTFTGELFF. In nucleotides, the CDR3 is TGTGCCAGCAGCTCGACCTTCACCGGGGAGCTGTTTTTT.

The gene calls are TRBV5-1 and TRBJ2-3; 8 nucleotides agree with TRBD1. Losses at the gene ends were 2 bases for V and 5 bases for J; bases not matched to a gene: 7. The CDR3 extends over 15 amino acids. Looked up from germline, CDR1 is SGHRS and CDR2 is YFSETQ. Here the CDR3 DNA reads TGCGCCAGCAGCTTTTCGGCAGGGGGCATAGATACGCAGTATTTT. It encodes CASSFSAGGIDTQYF. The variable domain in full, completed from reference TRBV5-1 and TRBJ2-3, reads KAGVTQTPRYLIKTRGQQVTLSCSPISGHRSVSWYQQTPGQGLQFLFEYFSETQRNKGNFPGRFSGRQFSNSRSEMNVSTLELGDSALYLCASSFSAGGIDTQYFGPGTRLTVL.

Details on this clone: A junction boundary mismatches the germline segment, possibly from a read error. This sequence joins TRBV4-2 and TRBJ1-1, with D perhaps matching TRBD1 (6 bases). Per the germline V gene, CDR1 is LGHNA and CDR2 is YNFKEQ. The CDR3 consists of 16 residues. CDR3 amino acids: CASSKEPGTPYTEAFF. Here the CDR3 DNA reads TGTGCCAGCAGCAAAGAACCCGGGACACCATACACTGAAGCTTTCTTT.

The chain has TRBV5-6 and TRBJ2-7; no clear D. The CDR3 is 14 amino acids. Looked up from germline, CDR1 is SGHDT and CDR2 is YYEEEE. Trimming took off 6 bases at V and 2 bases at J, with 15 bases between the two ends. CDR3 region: CASTTMSLTYEQYF. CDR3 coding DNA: TGTGCCAGCACCACAATGAGTCTTACCTACGAGCAGTACTTC.

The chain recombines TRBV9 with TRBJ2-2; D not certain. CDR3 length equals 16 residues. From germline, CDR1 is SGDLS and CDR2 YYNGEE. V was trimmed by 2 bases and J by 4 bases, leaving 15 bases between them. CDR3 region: CASSVRVGESTGELFF. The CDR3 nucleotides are TGTGCCAGCAGCGTTCGGGTTGGCGAGAGCACCGGGGAGCTGTTTTTT.

CDR3: CASSGRDSLGEQYF. CDR3 coding DNA: TGTGCCAGCAGCGGGCGGGACAGCCTGGGCGAGCAGTACTTC. The gene calls are TRBV5-6 and TRBJ2-5; maybe TRBD1 (7 bases). The closer fit of TRBJ2-7 to the DNA end suggests the J call may be wrong. This CDR3 spans 14 amino acids. CDR1 and CDR2 (germline): SGHDT, YYEEEE.

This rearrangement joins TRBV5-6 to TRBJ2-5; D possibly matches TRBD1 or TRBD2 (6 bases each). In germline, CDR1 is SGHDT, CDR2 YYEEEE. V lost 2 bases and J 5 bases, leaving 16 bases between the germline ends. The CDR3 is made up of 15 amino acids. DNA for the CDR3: TGTGCCAGCAGCTTTATACAGGGAGGATCGGAGACCCAGTACTTC. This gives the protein CASSFIQGGSETQYF.

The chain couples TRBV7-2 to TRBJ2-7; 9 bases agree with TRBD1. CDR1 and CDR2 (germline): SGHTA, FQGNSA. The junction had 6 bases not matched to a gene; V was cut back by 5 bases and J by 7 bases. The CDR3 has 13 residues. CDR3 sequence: CASSQDRGREQYF. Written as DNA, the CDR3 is TGTGCCAGCAGCCAGGACAGGGGCAGGGAGCAGTACTTC. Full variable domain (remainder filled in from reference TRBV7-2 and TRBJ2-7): GAGVSQSPSNKVTEKGKDVELRCDPISGHTALYWYRQSLGQGLEFLIYFQGNSAPDKSGLPSDRFSAERTGGSVSTLTIQRTQQEDSAVYLCASSQDRGREQYFGPGTRLTVT.